The 12 T cell receptor beta chains reported below all come from one sample, sequenced in a study of cytomegalovirus exposure and HLA in healthy donors. The primer mix had 60 Vbeta and 13 Jbeta primers. Only in-frame clones appear in the TCRdb table, and some are missing; sequencing was by immunoSEQ multiplex PCR. Among about 160,000 clones listed, under 80% were seen once. Sequencing used PBMCs. All receptors come from a man in his forties in good health and CMV-seronegative.

V is TRBV4-2 and J is TRBJ2-1; weak D call: TRBD2 (6 bases). Trimming cost V 4 bases and J 3 bases, with 13 bases left between them. Germline V gives CDR1 LGHNA, CDR2 YNFKEQ. The CDR3 sequence is 15 residues long. In nucleotides, the CDR3 is TGTGCCAGCAGCCTCCAGCGGGTTGACTACAATGAGCAGTTCTTC. Translated: CASSLQRVDYNEQFF.

V and J are TRBV7-2 and TRBJ2-3, with D perhaps matching TRBD1 (6 bases). The CDR3 runs to 16 residues. Trimming removed 2 bases from V and 0 bases from J, with 12 bases in between. Germline loops: CDR1 SGHTA, CDR2 FQGNSA. CDR3 sequence (DNA): TGTGCCAGCAGCTTAACTGGACAGTTTAGCACAGATACGCAGTATTTT. It translates to CASSLTGQFSTDTQYF.

The chain recombines TRBV21-1 with TRBJ2-6; the D call of TRBD1 is as the table states it, not checked on the DNA. TRBV21-1 is a listed pseudogene. The CDR3 is made up of 21 amino acids. The CDR3 reads CASSRGNWTGGNLSGANVLTF. CDR3 in DNA: TGTGCCAGCAGCAGAGGTAATTGGACAGGGGGCAATCTCTCTGGGGCCAACGTCCTGACTTTC.

The chain combines TRBV27 with TRBJ2-7; 12 nucleotides match TRBD2. Germline V gene lookup returns CDR1 MNHEY and CDR2 SMNVEV (reference sequence). The J segment lost 3 bases and the V segment lost 5 bases, leaving 8 bases of the junction unmatched. There are 16 residues in the CDR3. CDR3 region: CASSMRLAGVHYEQYF. The CDR3 bases are TGTGCCAGCAGTATGCGACTAGCGGGGGTTCACTACGAGCAGTACTTC.

This clone is a singleton in its sample. The sample contains more than one DNA sequence encoding this CDR3. The rearrangement joins TRBV4-1 to TRBJ2-3, with 7 positions matching TRBD1. The germline gives CDR1 MGHRA, CDR2 YSYEKL. V shed 0 bases and J 1 base; nucleotides not matched to a gene: 1. There are 15 residues in the CDR3. In nucleotides, the CDR3 is TGCGCCAGCAGCCAAGACGGGACAGGCACAGATACGCAGTATTTT. Encoded protein: CASSQDGTGTDTQYF.

This clone was counted once. The chain has TRBV10-3 and TRBJ1-1; TRBD1 might be the D (6 bases). V lost 4 bases and J lost 2, with 11 bases in between. CDR1 and CDR2 from the germline V gene are ENHRY and SYGVKD. The CDR3 runs to 14 residues. CDR3 amino acids: CAISVGQLNTEAFF. CDR3 sequence (DNA): TGTGCCATCAGTGTCGGACAGCTTAACACTGAAGCTTTCTTT.

The chain uses TRBV27 and TRBJ2-7; tentative D call: TRBD1 (6 bases). CDR3 length equals 15 residues. Per the germline V gene, CDR1 is MNHEY and CDR2 is SMNVEV (reference sequence). V lost 3 bases to trimming and J lost 2 bases, with 14 bases between them. The chain's CDR3 is CASSFLPDRTYEQYF. CDR3 in DNA: TGTGCCAGCAGTTTCCTCCCGGACAGAACCTACGAGCAGTACTTC.

The chain is built from TRBV27 and TRBJ2-3; no firm D call. Germline assignment: CDR1 MNHEY and CDR2 SMNVEV (reference sequence). Deletions cut 2 bases from V and 2 bases from J, with 17 bases between. The CDR3 spans 17 residues. This CDR3 is CASSLLPSRWFTDTQYF. In DNA form, the CDR3 reads TGTGCCAGCAGTTTACTACCGTCCCGTTGGTTCACAGATACGCAGTATTTT.

This rearrangement joins TRBV10-3 to TRBJ1-4; 9 positions agree with TRBD1. J was trimmed by 9 bases and V by 4 bases; bases with no gene match: 6. CDR1 and CDR2 from the germline V gene are ENHRY and SYGVKD. The length of the CDR3 is 14 residues. This CDR3 reads CAISVTGGFKKLFF. Written as DNA, the CDR3 is TGTGCCATCAGTGTGACAGGGGGTTTTAAAAAACTGTTTTTT.

J is TRBJ1-1 and V is TRBV6-5; D uncertain. The CDR3 contains 13 residues. From germline, CDR1 is MNHEY and CDR2 SVGAGI. V was pared by 5 bases and J by 4 bases, with 11 bases between. The CDR3 bases are TGTGCCAGCAGTCACCGGGAGGGCACTGAAGCTTTCTTT. As protein: CASSHREGTEAFF.

The chain uses TRBV4-1 and TRBJ2-7; D might be TRBD1 (5 bases). Deletions cut 0 bases from V and 0 bases from J, with 15 bases between. From germline, CDR1 is MGHRA and CDR2 YSYEKL. The CDR3 length is 17 residues. In nucleotides, the CDR3 is TGCGCCAGCAGCCAAGACATGGCGAGCACAGGCTCCTACGAGCAGTACTTC. Protein: CASSQDMASTGSYEQYF.

This chain uses TRBV6-1 with TRBJ2-3; 8 bases map to TRBD1. The CDR3 has 15 residues. Germline CDR1 is MNHNS and CDR2 is SASEGT. Germline trimming cut 8 bases from V and 2 bases from J; bases unmatched to any gene: 9. CDR3: CASSQGQVNTDTQYF. The CDR3 coding sequence is TGTGCCAGCTCGCAGGGACAGGTGAACACAGATACGCAGTATTTT.